This T cell receptor (beta chain) was identified during a study of T cells in women clearing cervical HPV infection. Profiling relied on immunoSEQ multiplex PCR, and the TCRdb table lists in-frame clones only, not all of them. Its table records fewer than 40,000 clones. V lost 0 bases to trimming and J lost 3 bases; unmatched junction nucleotides: 5. Germline values: CDR1 SGHRS, CDR2 YFSETQ. CDR3 length: 15 residues. Comments on this clone: Antigen specificity is unknown. The read gets to within 3 residues of the CDR3 end, and the germline J gene fills in the rest.

Broader study findings: CIN3+ cases had significantly higher TCR repertoire richness than controls, but evenness did not differ. T-cell numbers per sample were unknown and may explain richness differences. Effector/memory and HPV-specific T cells were not isolated, and association timing is unknown.

The sequenced sample was blood buffy coat. The rearrangement uses TRBV5-1 and TRBJ2-7; TRBD1 matches 8 bases. The TCR sequence derives from a woman between 18 and 75 years old with a cervical HPV16 infection that either progressed to CIN3+ or cleared (not recorded which). This CDR3 reads CASSLVIDRGYEQYF. CDR3 DNA, as far as it was read: TGCGCCAGCAGCTTGGTAATTGACAGGGGCTACGAG.